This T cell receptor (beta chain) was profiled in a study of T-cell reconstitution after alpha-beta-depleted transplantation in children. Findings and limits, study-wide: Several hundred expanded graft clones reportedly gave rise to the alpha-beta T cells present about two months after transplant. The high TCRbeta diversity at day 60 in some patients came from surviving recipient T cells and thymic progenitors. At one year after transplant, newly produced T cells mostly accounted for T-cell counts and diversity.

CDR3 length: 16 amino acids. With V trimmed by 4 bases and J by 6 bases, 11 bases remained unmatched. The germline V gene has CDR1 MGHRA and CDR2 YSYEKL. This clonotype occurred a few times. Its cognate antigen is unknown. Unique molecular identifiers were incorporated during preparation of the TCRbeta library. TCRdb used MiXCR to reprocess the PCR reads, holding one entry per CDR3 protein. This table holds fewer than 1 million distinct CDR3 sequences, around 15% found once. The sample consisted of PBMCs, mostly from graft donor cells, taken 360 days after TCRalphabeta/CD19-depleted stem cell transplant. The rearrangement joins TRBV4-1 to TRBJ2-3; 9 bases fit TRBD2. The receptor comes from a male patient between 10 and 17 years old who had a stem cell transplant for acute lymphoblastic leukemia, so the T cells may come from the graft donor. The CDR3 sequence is CASSPLAGEARDTQYF. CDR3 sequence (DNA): TGCGCCAGCAGCCCCTTAGCGGGAGAGGCCCGGGATACGCAGTATTTT.